This T cell receptor beta chain was obtained from a study of T cell changes during pregnancy in multiple sclerosis. Data came from immunoSEQ multiplex PCR; TCRdb stores just in-frame clones and leaves some out. The sample lists over 50,000 clones, approximately 92% occurring once. Trimming at V came to 4 bases and at J to 2 bases, leaving 5 bases not matched to a gene. The germline V gene has CDR1 MNHNY and CDR2 SVGAGI (reference sequence). This CDR3 comprises 15 residues. Sequenced material: peripheral blood, taken in the first trimester of pregnancy. The rearrangement links TRBV6-6 to TRBJ2-1, with TRBD2 matching over 7 bases. The source is a female donor with multiple sclerosis, enrolled in a pregnancy study. This CDR3 reads CASSLIAGPYNEQFF. The DNA of the CDR3 is TGTGCCAGCAGTTTGATAGCGGGCCCCTACAATGAGCAGTTCTTC.